This entry lists 24 T cell receptor beta chains sequenced from one sample in a study of shared clonotypes between healthy human individuals. Sequencing was performed with immunoSEQ multiplex PCR; in TCRdb, only in-frame clones are kept and a portion is missing. Altogether some 1,900,000 clones are present, roughly 95% being singletons, with the ten largest covering roughly 1%. The naive CD8 subset, CD45RO-negative cells positively selected for CCR7, excluded terminally differentiated effector memory CD45RA+ cells. The sequenced sample was naive CD8+ T cells sorted from blood. Receptor source: a man between 18 and 29 years old in good health.

The rearrangement joins TRBV7-8 to TRBJ2-1; 11 bases are a match to TRBD2. The CDR3 loop spans 16 amino acids. Germline V CDR1 and CDR2: SGHVS, FQNEAQ. The V segment lost 3 bases and the J segment 9 bases; nucleotides outside the gene matches: 10. The CDR3 region is CASSFGLAGGVGEQFF. CDR3 nucleotides: TGTGCCAGCAGCTTCGGCCTAGCGGGAGGTGTTGGTGAGCAGTTCTTC.

This clone was seen once. The chain uses TRBV15 and TRBJ2-7; D unclear. Trimming took 7 bases from V and 0 from J, leaving 10 bases between them. The CDR3 has 13 amino acids. Germline V gene sequence: CDR1 LNHNV, CDR2 YYDKDF (reference sequence). The CDR3 protein is CATKKESSYEQYF. The CDR3 DNA reads TGTGCCACCAAAAAGGAGAGCTCCTACGAGCAGTACTTC. Complete variable domain (other parts from reference TRBV15 and TRBJ2-7): DAMVIQNPRYQVTQFGKPVTLSCSQTLNHNVMYWYQQKSSQAPKLLFHYYDKDFNNEADTPDNFQSRRPNTSFCFLDIRSPGLGDTAMYLCATKKESSYEQYFGPGTRLTVT.

This clone was observed a handful of times. The chain employs TRBV10-1 and TRBJ2-2; D perhaps matches TRBD1 (5 bases). V was shortened by 4 bases and J by 1 base, with 7 bases between the two germline ends. CDR1 and CDR2 (germline): WNHNN, SYGVQD (reference sequence). The CDR3 loop spans 14 amino acids. The CDR3, as DNA: TGCGCCAGCAGTGTGCAGGGGAACACCGGGGAGCTGTTTTTT. The encoded protein is CASSVQGNTGELFF.

The V call is TRBV4-2, the J call TRBJ2-7, with a tentative D call TRBD1 (5 bases). Deletions cut 0 bases from V and 3 bases from J, with 15 bases between. The length of the CDR3 is 16 residues. Germline CDR1 is LGHNA and CDR2 is YNFKEQ. As DNA, the CDR3 is TGTGCCAGCAGCCAAGATCTGGAGACAGCCTACTACGAGCAGTACTTC. As protein: CASSQDLETAYYEQYF.

The genes are TRBV7-9 and TRBJ2-7, with D perhaps matching TRBD1 (5 bases). CDR1 is SEHNR, CDR2 FQNEAQ, per germline (reference sequence). The CDR3 contains 13 residues. Trimming removed 6 bases from V and 7 bases from J, with 16 bases in between. The CDR3 DNA reads as TGTGCCAGCAGACCTGACAGAAGGTCGGAGCAGTACTTC. Its protein product is CASRPDRRSEQYF.

This chain joins TRBV29-1 and TRBJ2-7; 7 bases agree with TRBD2. CDR1 SQVTM and CDR2 ANQGSEA come from the germline V gene. V lost 7 bases and J lost 0; bases outside the gene matches: 3. This CDR3 has 12 amino acids. In DNA, the CDR3 is TGCAGCGCGGGGGGTGGCTCCTACGAGCAGTACTTC. Translated: CSAGGGSYEQYF.

The rearrangement joins TRBV13 to TRBJ2-5, with 7 bases matching TRBD2. This CDR3 is built from 16 residues. V dropped 0 bases and J dropped 2; count of bases not matched to a gene: 6. The germline V gene has CDR1 PRHDT and CDR2 FYEKMQ (reference sequence). The CDR3 sequence: CASSLGWNGRQETQYF. The CDR3 DNA reads as TGTGCCAGCAGCTTAGGGTGGAACGGGAGGCAAGAGACCCAGTACTTC.

The chain has TRBV27 and TRBJ1-6; D not resolved. Trimming pared 2 bases from V and 3 bases from J, leaving 2 bases between. The CDR3 is 13 residues long. Per the germline V gene, CDR1 is MNHEY and CDR2 is SMNVEV (reference sequence). Written as DNA, the CDR3 is TGTGCCAGCAGTTTAGTCTATAATTCACCCCTCCACTTT. Amino acid sequence: CASSLVYNSPLHF.

CDR3 DNA: TGTGCCAGCAGCAAAGAAAGCGGCACAGGGCCTAATGAAAAACTGTTTTTT. Encoded protein: CASSKESGTGPNEKLFF. This chain uses TRBV21-1 with TRBJ1-4; the D call TRBD1 from the table was never checked on the DNA. TRBV21-1 is a listed pseudogene. This CDR3 is built from 17 residues.

The rearrangement links TRBV13 to TRBJ2-7; TRBD1 is a possible D gene (6 bases). Trimming left V 5 bases short and J 0 bases short, with 14 bases between. This CDR3 has 15 amino acids. Germline V gene data show CDR1 as PRHDT and CDR2 as FYEKMQ (reference sequence). This CDR3 reads CASSIRDKSSYEQYF. In DNA form, the CDR3 reads TGTGCCAGCAGCATCCGGGACAAGAGCTCCTACGAGCAGTACTTC. The full variable domain, its missing parts supplied by reference TRBV13 and TRBJ2-7, is AAGVIQSPRHLIKEKRETATLKCYPIPRHDTVYWYQQGPGQDPQFLISFYEKMQSDKGSIPDRFSAQQFSDYHSELNMSSLELGDSALYFCASSIRDKSSYEQYFGPGTRLTVT.

The chain uses TRBV18 and TRBJ2-2; possibly TRBD1 for D (5 bases). The CDR3 has 13 amino acids. Trimming removed 11 bases at V and 3 bases at J, with 13 bases between. Germline V gives CDR1 KGHSH, CDR2 LQKENI. The CDR3 nucleotides read TGTGCCGCAGAAGGGGAAGACACCGGGGAGCTGTTTTTT. Translating it yields CAAEGEDTGELFF.

V and J are TRBV12-5 and TRBJ2-7; the D is unclear. Germline lookup yields CDR1 LGHNT and CDR2 FRNRAP. V lost 3 bases and J 4 bases, leaving 4 bases between the germline ends. The CDR3 spans 11 residues. The CDR3 here is CASGFKYEQYF. CDR3 coding DNA: TGTGCTAGTGGTTTTAAGTACGAGCAGTACTTC.

The chain carries TRBV19 and TRBJ1-2; maybe TRBD1 (5 bases). Trimming shortened V by 9 bases and J by 2 bases, and 7 bases separated the two germline ends. CDR3 length: 11 amino acids. CDR1 is LNHDA, CDR2 SQIVND, per germline (reference sequence). CDR3 DNA sequence: TGTGCCAGCCGACAGAACTATGGCTACACCTTC. Amino acids: CASRQNYGYTF.

This chain joins TRBV7-2 and TRBJ2-5, with no clear D. The CDR3 length is 13 residues. V gave up 5 bases and J gave up 0 bases, with 7 bases separating them. Germline V gene sequence: CDR1 SGHTA, CDR2 FQGNSA. Written as DNA, the CDR3 is TGTGCCAGCAGCCCCCAGAACCAAGAGACCCAGTACTTC. This sequence encodes CASSPQNQETQYF.

This chain links TRBV14 with TRBJ2-7, with D uncertain. The CDR3 totals 16 residues. Trimming pared 4 bases from V and 4 bases from J, leaving 20 bases between. The germline gives CDR1 SGHDN, CDR2 FVKESK. CDR3 coding DNA: TGTGCCAGCAGCCTCCACTACCCATTGGACGGATACGAGCAGTACTTC. This encodes CASSLHYPLDGYEQYF. Full variable domain (outside the CDR3, taken from reference TRBV14 and TRBJ2-7): EAGVTQFPSHSVIEKGQTVTLRCDPISGHDNLYWYRRVMGKEIKFLLHFVKESKQDESGMPNNRFLAERTGGTYSTLKVQPAELEDSGVYFCASSLHYPLDGYEQYFGPGTRLTVT.

With regard to this clone: Other DNA sequences in this specimen translate into the identical CDR3. Here the CDR3 reads CASSLLGVGGTDTQYF. The CDR3 nucleotides are TGTGCCAGCAGTTTATTAGGGGTCGGCGGCACAGATACGCAGTATTTT. The chain employs TRBV27 and TRBJ2-3, with D perhaps matching TRBD1 (5 bases). V was clipped by 1 base and J by 1 base, with 12 bases between them. Germline V CDR1 and CDR2: MNHEY, SMNVEV (reference sequence). The CDR3 contains 16 residues.

On this clone itself: The identical CDR3 is also encoded by other nucleotide sequences in the sample. In nucleotides, the CDR3 is TGTGCCAGCAGCTTAGGGTTAGGCTACGAGCAGTACTTC. It yields the protein CASSLGLGYEQYF. The V call is TRBV11-2, the J call TRBJ2-7; D gene ambiguous. V was trimmed by 1 base and J by 3 bases, leaving 7 bases between them. Germline V gene lookup returns CDR1 SGHAT and CDR2 FQNNGV. This CDR3 has 13 residues.

A remark on this clone: The sample carries other DNA sequences with the same CDR3. The genes are TRBV6-5 and TRBJ2-3; D is possibly TRBD1 (5 bases). The CDR3 is 14 amino acids. V lost 2 bases and J 4 bases, leaving 10 bases between the germline ends. CDR1 is MNHEY and CDR2 is SVGAGI in the germline V gene. The CDR3 spells CASSYGVGADTQYF. DNA of the CDR3: TGTGCCAGCAGTTACGGGGTAGGGGCAGATACGCAGTATTTT.

The chain employs TRBV9 and TRBJ1-2; 7 bases agree with TRBD1. The CDR3 runs 15 residues. V lost 0 bases, J lost 6 bases, and 8 bases stayed unmatched. Germline lookup yields CDR1 SGDLS and CDR2 YYNGEE. The CDR3 DNA reads as TGTGCCAGCAGCGTAGAGTTCAGGGGGAATGATGGCTACACCTTC. Translating it yields CASSVEFRGNDGYTF.

The chain employs TRBV28 and TRBJ2-5, with D perhaps TRBD1 (6 bases). The V gene's germline CDR1 is MDHEN and CDR2 SYDVKM. With 5 bases removed from V and 3 bases from J, the gap between germline ends came to 19 bases. The CDR3 is 16 residues long. As DNA, the CDR3 is TGTGCCAGCAGTCTCCTAATACAGGGTGGGAAAGAGACCCAGTACTTC. Its translation: CASSLLIQGGKETQYF.

The chain combines TRBV5-6 with TRBJ2-7; TRBD2 matches at 7 bases. The CDR3 runs 13 residues. The V and J ends lost 6 bases and 5 bases, in that order; junction bases with no gene match: 8. CDR1 is SGHDT, CDR2 YYEEEE, per germline. CDR3 in amino acids: CASKLEGGDEQYF. The CDR3 DNA reads as TGTGCCAGCAAGCTTGAGGGAGGGGACGAGCAGTACTTC. The full variable domain, rest sourced from reference TRBV5-6 and TRBJ2-7, is DAGVTQSPTHLIKTRGQQVTLRCSPKSGHDTVSWYQQALGQGPQFIFQYYEEEERQRGNFPDRFSGHQFPNYSSELNVNALLLGDSALYLCASKLEGGDEQYFGPGTRLTVT.

This chain uses TRBV25-1 with TRBJ1-1, with D perhaps TRBD1 (6 bases). The CDR3 spans 15 residues. V lost 6 bases to trimming and J lost 4 bases, with 18 bases between them. Germline CDR1 is MGHDK and CDR2 is SYGVNS. CDR3 nucleotides: TGTGCCAGCAGAACAGGCAGGGGAGCGGGCACTGAAGCTTTCTTT. This encodes CASRTGRGAGTEAFF.

The chain has TRBV10-3 and TRBJ2-1, with D perhaps TRBD1 (6 bases). CDR3 size: 12 residues. Germline V gene data show CDR1 as ENHRY and CDR2 as SYGVKD. Trimming pared 4 bases from V and 8 bases from J, leaving 9 bases between. The CDR3 DNA sequence: TGTGCCATCAGTGGTAACAGGGATGAGCAGTTCTTC. This sequence encodes CAISGNRDEQFF.

The J gene is TRBJ1-1, the V gene TRBV4-1; D is unresolved. CDR1 is MGHRA, CDR2 YSYEKL, per germline. Trimming left V 5 bases short and J 7 bases short, with 11 bases between. This CDR3 is built from 12 residues. The CDR3 DNA sequence: TGCGCCAGCAGCTTCGGACTGGGTGAAGCTTTCTTT. It specifies CASSFGLGEAFF.